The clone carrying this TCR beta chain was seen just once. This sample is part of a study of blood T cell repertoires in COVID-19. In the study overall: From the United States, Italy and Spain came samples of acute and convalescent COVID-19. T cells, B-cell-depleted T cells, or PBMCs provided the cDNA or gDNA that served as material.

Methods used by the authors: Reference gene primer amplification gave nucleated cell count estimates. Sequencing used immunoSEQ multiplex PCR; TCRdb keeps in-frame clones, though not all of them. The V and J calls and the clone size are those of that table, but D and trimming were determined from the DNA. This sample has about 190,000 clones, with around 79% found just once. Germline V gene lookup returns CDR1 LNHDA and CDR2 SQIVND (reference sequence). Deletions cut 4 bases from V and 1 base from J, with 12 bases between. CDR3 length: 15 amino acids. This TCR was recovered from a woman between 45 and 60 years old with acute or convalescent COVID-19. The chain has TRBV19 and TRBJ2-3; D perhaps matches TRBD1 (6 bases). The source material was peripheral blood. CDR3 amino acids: CASSKNRARTDTQYF. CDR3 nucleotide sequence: TGTGCCAGTAGTAAAAACAGGGCTCGCACAGATACGCAGTATTTT.